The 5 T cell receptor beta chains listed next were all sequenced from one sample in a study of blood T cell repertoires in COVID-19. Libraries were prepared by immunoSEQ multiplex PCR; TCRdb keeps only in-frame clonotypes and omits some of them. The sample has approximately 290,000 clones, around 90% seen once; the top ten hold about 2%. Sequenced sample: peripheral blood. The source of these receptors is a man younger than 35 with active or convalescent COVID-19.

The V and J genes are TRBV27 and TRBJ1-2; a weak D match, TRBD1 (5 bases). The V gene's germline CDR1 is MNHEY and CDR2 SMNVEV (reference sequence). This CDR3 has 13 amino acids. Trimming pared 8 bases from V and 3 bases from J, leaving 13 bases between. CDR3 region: CASAGGLDYGYTF. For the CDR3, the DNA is TGTGCCAGCGCCGGGGGTCTGGACTATGGCTACACCTTC.

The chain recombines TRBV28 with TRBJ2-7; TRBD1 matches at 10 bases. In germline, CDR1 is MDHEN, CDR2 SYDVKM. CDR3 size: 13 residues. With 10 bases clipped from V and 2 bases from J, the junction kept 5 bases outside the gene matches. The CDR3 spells CATRQGATYEQYF. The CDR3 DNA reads TGTGCCACCCGACAGGGGGCAACCTACGAGCAGTACTTC. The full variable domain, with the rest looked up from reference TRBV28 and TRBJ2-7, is DVKVTQSSRYLVKRTGEKVFLECVQDMDHENMFWYRQDPGLGLRLIYFSYDVKMKEKGDIPEGYSVSREKKERFSLILESASTNQTSMYLCATRQGATYEQYFGPGTRLTVT.

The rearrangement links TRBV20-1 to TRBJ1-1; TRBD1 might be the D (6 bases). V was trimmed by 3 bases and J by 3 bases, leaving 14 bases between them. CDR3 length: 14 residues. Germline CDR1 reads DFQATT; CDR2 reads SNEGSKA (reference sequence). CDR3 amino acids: CSASSGQLYTEAFF. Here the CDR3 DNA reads TGCAGTGCTAGTTCAGGACAGTTGTACACTGAAGCTTTCTTT.

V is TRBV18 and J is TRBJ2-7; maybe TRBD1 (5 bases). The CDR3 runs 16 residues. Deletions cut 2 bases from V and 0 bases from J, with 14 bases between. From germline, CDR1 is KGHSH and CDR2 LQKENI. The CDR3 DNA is TGTGCCAGCTCACCAGGGGCATCTATCCCCTCCTACGAGCAGTACTTC. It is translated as CASSPGASIPSYEQYF.

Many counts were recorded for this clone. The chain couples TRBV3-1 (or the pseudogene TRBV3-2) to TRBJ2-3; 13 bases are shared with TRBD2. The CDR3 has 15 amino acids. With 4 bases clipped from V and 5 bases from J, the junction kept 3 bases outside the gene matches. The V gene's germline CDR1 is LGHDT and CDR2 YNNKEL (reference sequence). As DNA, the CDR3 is TGTGCCAGCAGCCGGACTAGCGGGGGAGTAGATACGCAGTATTTT. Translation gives CASSRTSGGVDTQYF.